What follows are 10 T cell receptor beta chains derived from one specimen sequenced in a study of glioma-infiltrating T cells after dendritic cell vaccination. The time point here: after dendritic cell vaccination, including at tumor progression/relapse. Only in-frame clones appear in the TCRdb table, and some are missing; sequencing was by immunoSEQ multiplex PCR. Found here are approximately 91,000 clones, 81% of them singletons; the top ten hold 2.1%. Source: blood, taken after dendritic cell vaccination. These receptors were taken from a human donor with glioblastoma.

V gene TRBV5-4 combines with J gene TRBJ1-4, with 9 bases identical to TRBD1. V shed 4 bases, J shed 8 bases, and the junction held 15 bases outside the gene matches. Germline-derived CDR1 and CDR2 are SGHNT and YYREEE (reference sequence). The CDR3 loop spans 17 amino acids. The CDR3 nucleotides are TGTGCCAGCAGCCTGCGACAGGGGGGAGTTTCATACGAAAAACTGTTTTTT. It encodes CASSLRQGGVSYEKLFF.

The chain recombines TRBV28 with TRBJ1-1, with D possibly TRBD1 on 6 matching bases. The CDR3 has 16 amino acids. Between the trimmed V and J ends, which lost 6 bases and 0 bases, there was a span of 17 bases. Germline CDR1 is MDHEN and CDR2 is SYDVKM. CDR3 sequence: CASSSTPQGLNTEAFF. CDR3 coding DNA: TGTGCCAGCAGCTCCACCCCACAGGGTTTGAACACTGAAGCTTTCTTT.

As regards this clone: Compared with germline, one end of the junction differs, possibly owing to a read error. Other DNA variants within this sample encode the same CDR3. The rearrangement joins TRBV5-1 to TRBJ1-2; D uncertain. The CDR3 runs to 16 residues. Germline V gene data show CDR1 as SGHRS and CDR2 as YFSETQ. The CDR3 bases are TGTGCCAGCAGCTTGGCCCCTGGGCAATCGGCCTATGGCTACACCTTC. This codes for CASSLAPGQSAYGYTF.

CDR3 protein: CASSRASGKYQETQYF. The CDR3 bases are TGTGCCAGCAGCCGTGCTAGCGGGAAGTACCAAGAGACCCAGTACTTC. J is TRBJ2-5 and V is TRBV2; 9 bases are shared with TRBD2. V gave up 6 bases and J gave up 0 bases; unmatched junction bases: 8. Germline values: CDR1 SNHLY, CDR2 FYNNEI. This CDR3 spans 16 amino acids.

The rearrangement uses TRBV30 and TRBJ1-3; no firm D call. The CDR3 spans 15 residues. Per germline, CDR1 GTSNPN and CDR2 SVGIG (reference sequence). The ends were cut back, 5 bases at V and 2 bases at J, with 16 bases in the middle. This CDR3 is CAWPGREIAGNTIYF. The CDR3 DNA is TGTGCCTGGCCTGGACGGGAAATAGCTGGAAACACCATATATTTT.

This chain links TRBV5-6 with TRBJ2-1, with TRBD1 matching over 7 bases. The CDR3 consists of 15 residues. V gave up 4 bases and J gave up 8 bases; unmatched junction bases: 12. Germline V CDR1 and CDR2: SGHDT, YYEEEE. CDR3 amino acids: CASSLGQVMSDEQFF. CDR3 nucleotides: TGTGCCAGCAGCCTTGGACAGGTGATGAGCGATGAGCAGTTCTTC.

The J gene is TRBJ1-2, the V gene TRBV6-1; 8 bases map to TRBD1. CDR3 size: 15 residues. CDR1 and CDR2 from the germline V gene are MNHNS and SASEGT. The J segment lost 0 bases and the V segment lost 3 bases, leaving 3 bases of the junction unmatched. Here the CDR3 reads CASSELGQANYGYTF. DNA for the CDR3: TGTGCCAGCAGTGAGTTGGGACAGGCTAACTATGGCTACACCTTC.

This chain uses TRBV4-2 with TRBJ1-2; 10 bases are shared with TRBD1. The CDR3 extends over 15 amino acids. Per the germline V gene, CDR1 is LGHNA and CDR2 is YNFKEQ. V was pared by 4 bases and J by 2 bases, with 4 bases of the junction left unmatched. The CDR3 region has the DNA TGTGCCAGCAGCCGCTCGGGACAGGGGAACTATGGCTACACCTTC. Residues: CASSRSGQGNYGYTF.

The rearrangement joins TRBV19 to TRBJ1-1, with unresolved D. The CDR3 is 14 amino acids. Germline V CDR1 and CDR2: LNHDA, SQIVND (reference sequence). Trimming cost V 1 base and J 2 bases, with 8 bases left between them. Here the CDR3 reads CASSIGYSNTEAFF. The CDR3, as DNA: TGTGCCAGTAGTATAGGCTACAGTAACACTGAAGCTTTCTTT.

V and J are TRBV6-5 and TRBJ1-6; 7 bases are a match to TRBD1. The CDR3 is made up of 15 amino acids. The V gene end was trimmed by 7 bases and the J gene end by 8 bases; junction bases not matched to a gene: 11. Germline V CDR1 and CDR2: MNHEY, SVGAGI. DNA of the CDR3: TGTGCCAGCACTAGACGACAGGGACAGTATTCACCCCTCCACTTT. Amino acid sequence: CASTRRQGQYSPLHF.